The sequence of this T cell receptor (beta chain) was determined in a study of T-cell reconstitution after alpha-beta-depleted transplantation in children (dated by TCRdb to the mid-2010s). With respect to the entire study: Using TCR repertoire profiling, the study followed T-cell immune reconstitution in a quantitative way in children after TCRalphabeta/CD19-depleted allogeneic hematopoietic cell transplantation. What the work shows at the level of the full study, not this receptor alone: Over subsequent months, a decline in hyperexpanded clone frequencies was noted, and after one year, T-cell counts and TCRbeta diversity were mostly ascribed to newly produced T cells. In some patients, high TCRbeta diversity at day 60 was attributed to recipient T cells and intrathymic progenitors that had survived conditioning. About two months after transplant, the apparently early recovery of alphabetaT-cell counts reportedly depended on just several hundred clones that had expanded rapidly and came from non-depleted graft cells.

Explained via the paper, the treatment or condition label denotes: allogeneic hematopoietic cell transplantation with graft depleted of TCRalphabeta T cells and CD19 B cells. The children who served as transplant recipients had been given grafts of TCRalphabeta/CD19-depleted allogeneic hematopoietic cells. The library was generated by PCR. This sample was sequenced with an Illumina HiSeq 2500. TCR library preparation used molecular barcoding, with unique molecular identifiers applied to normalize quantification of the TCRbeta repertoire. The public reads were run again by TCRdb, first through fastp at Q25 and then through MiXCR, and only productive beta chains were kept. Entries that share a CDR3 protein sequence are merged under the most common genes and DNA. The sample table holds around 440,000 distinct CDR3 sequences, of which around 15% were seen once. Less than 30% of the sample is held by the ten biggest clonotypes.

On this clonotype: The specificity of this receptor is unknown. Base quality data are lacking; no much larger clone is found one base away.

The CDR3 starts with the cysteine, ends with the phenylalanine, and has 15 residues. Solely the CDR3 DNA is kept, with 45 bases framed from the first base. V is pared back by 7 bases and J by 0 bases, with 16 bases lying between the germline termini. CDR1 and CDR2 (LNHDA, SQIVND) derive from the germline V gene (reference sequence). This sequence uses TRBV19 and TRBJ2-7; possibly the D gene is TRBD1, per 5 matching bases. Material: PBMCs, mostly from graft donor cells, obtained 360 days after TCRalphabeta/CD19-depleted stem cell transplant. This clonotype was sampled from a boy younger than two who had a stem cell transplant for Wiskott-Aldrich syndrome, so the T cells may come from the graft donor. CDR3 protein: CASNDPGRSSYEQYF. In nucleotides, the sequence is TGTGCCAGTAATGACCCAGGGCGATCCTCCTACGAGCAGTACTTC.